This TCR beta chain originates from a study of T cell responses to AZD1222 COVID-19 vaccine. Regarding the study as a whole: Repertoire samples came only from after the peak T cell response. Vaccine-associated CD4 TCRs ranged over spike, dominating at 160-218 and 743-854. Vaccination with two AZD1222 doses was followed by a rise in Spike-specific TCR breadth and depth.

This clone has only one observation. Its antigen is unidentified. Germline V lookup: CDR1 SEHNR, CDR2 FQNEAQ (reference sequence). The V segment lost 5 bases and the J segment 4 bases; nucleotides outside the gene matches: 4. The CDR3 spans 15 residues. Assay used: immunoSEQ multiplex PCR; TCRdb lists only in-frame clones, some missing. The sample yields 150,000 or so clones, 90% seen once. This clonotype originated in an adult who received the AZD1222 COVID-19 vaccine. This sample comprised peripheral blood, obtained 28 days after the second AZD1222 dose. The V gene is TRBV7-9, the J gene TRBJ2-3, with 12 bases matching TRBD1. The CDR3 reads CASSRGQGASDTQYF. The CDR3 DNA follows: TGTGCCAGCAGCCGGGGACAGGGGGCATCAGATACGCAGTATTTT.